A selection of T cell receptor beta chains follows, all from one sample in a study of cytomegalovirus exposure and HLA in healthy donors. Libraries were prepared by immunoSEQ multiplex PCR; TCRdb keeps only in-frame clonotypes and omits some of them. The table lists roughly 170,000 clones, about 86% of them singletons. The sequenced material came from PBMCs. All receptors come from a woman aged 30 to 39 in good health and CMV-seronegative. CDR3s include the opening cysteine and the closing phenylalanine or tryptophan. The D gene is left open where the match is weak. Rows may omit the clone size; those that give it use once, few, many or a size class.

>TRBJ1-1|.|TRBV5-4|.
CASSGRLMNTEAFF
TGTGCCAGCAGCGGGAGACTTATGAACACTGAAGCTTTCTTT
>TRBJ1-1|.|TRBV14|TRBD1
CARDRGVLENTEAFF
TGTGCCAGAGACAGGGGGGTTTTGGAGAACACTGAAGCTTTCTTT
>TRBJ1-4|few|TRBV5-1|TRBD1
CASSFSGQVNEKLFF
TGCGCCAGCAGCTTCTCGGGACAGGTGAATGAAAAACTGTTTTTT
>TRBJ2-1|.|TRBV7-2|TRBD2
CASSLVSGVRAGNNEQFF
TGTGCCAGCAGCTTAGTCAGCGGGGTACGAGCGGGCAACAATGAGCAGTTCTTC
>TRBJ1-5|.|TRBV10-2|.
CASSGRPDQPQHF
TGCGCCAGCAGTGGGAGACCTGACCAGCCCCAGCATTTT
>TRBJ1-4|.|TRBV7-9|.
CAGARVTNEKLFF
TGTGCCGGCGCCAGGGTAACTAATGAAAAACTGTTTTTT
>TRBJ2-5|.|TRBV11-1|.
CASSSQGSVRETQYF
TGTGCCAGCAGCTCACAGGGTAGCGTACGAGAGACCCAGTACTTC
>TRBJ2-7|.|TRBV7-2|TRBD1
CASSRQGGSSYEQYF
TGTGCCAGCAGCCGACAGGGCGGCAGCTCCTACGAGCAGTACTTC
>TRBJ2-3|.|TRBV4-1|TRBD1
CASRDRVGTDTQYF
TGCGCCAGCAGGGACAGGGTCGGCACAGATACGCAGTATTTT
>TRBJ2-7|.|TRBV5-4|.
CASSFGGAGSSYEQYF
TGTGCCAGCAGCTTCGGCGGGGCTGGAAGCTCCTACGAGCAGTACTTC
>TRBJ2-6|.|TRBV2|TRBD1
CASYETGGGLSGANGLTF
TGTGCCAGTTACGAGACAGGGGGGGGTCTCTCTGGGGCCAACGGCCTGACTTTC
>TRBJ2-5|.|TRBV6-1|TRBD2
CASTPGTSGVETQYF
TGTGCCAGCACCCCCGGGACTAGCGGGGTCGAGACCCAGTACTTC
>TRBJ2-2|.|TRBV6-6|.
CASSYQGPNTGELFF
TGTGCCAGCAGTTACCAGGGCCCGAACACCGGGGAGCTGTTTTTT
>TRBJ1-4|.|TRBV14|TRBD1
CASSQGRGPEKLFF
TGTGCCAGCAGCCAAGGCAGGGGGCCTGAAAAACTGTTTTTT
>TRBJ2-1|.|TRBV4-3|TRBD2
CASSQIGLAGAVSSYNEQFF
TGCGCCAGCAGCCAAATTGGACTAGCGGGGGCCGTGAGCTCCTACAATGAGCAGTTCTTC
>TRBJ1-5|.|TRBV28|.
CASSLGRGVKEQPQHF
TGTGCCAGCAGTTTGGGACGGGGGGTCAAGGAACAGCCCCAGCATTTT
>TRBJ2-3|.|TRBV9|.
CASSAGITDTQYF
TGTGCCAGCAGCGCCGGGATTACAGATACGCAGTATTTT
>TRBJ2-4|.|TRBV4-1|.
CASSQGTSLAKNIQYF
TGCGCCAGCAGCCAAGGGACTTCCCTAGCCAAAAACATTCAGTACTTC
>TRBJ2-1|few|TRBV7-6|TRBD2
CASSLGLAGPSLSYNEQFF
TGTGCCAGCAGCTTAGGGCTAGCGGGGCCTTCCCTCTCCTACAATGAGCAGTTCTTC
>TRBJ2-7|.|TRBV29-1|TRBD1
CNYRQGRDEQYF
TGCAACTATCGACAGGGAAGGGACGAGCAGTACTTC
>TRBJ2-1|.|TRBV7-2|.
CASSFTPGSEQFF
TGTGCCAGCAGCTTTACCCCGGGTTCAGAGCAGTTCTTC
>TRBJ1-5|.|TRBV5-6|.
CASSLQGSNQPQHF
TGTGCCAGCAGCTTGCAGGGTAGCAATCAGCCCCAGCATTTT
>TRBJ2-2|.|TRBV4-3|TRBD2
CASSQDRLAGTANTGELFF
TGCGCCAGCAGCCAAGATAGGCTAGCGGGGACCGCGAACACCGGGGAGCTGTTTTTT
>TRBJ1-4|.|TRBV6-1|.
CASSEDGGTGFLGEKLFF
TGTGCCAGCAGTGAAGACGGTGGAACAGGGTTTTTAGGTGAAAAACTGTTTTTT
>TRBJ1-2|.|TRBV2|.
CASSLYPPNYGYTF
TGTGCCAGCAGTCTCTACCCCCCCAACTATGGCTACACCTTC
>TRBJ2-2|.|TRBV7-9|.
CSSSFSPGELFF
TGTTCCAGCAGCTTTAGTCCCGGGGAGCTGTTTTTT